Given below is one T cell receptor (beta chain) in context. Source study methods: Amplification from reference gene primers served as the basis for estimated nucleated cell counts. Assay: immunoSEQ multiplex PCR; the TCRdb copy retains only in-frame clones and omits some. V, J and clone size derive from that table, while D and trimming were established from the DNA sequence. The data show more than 100,000 clones, around 83% seen once. The data derive from a study of blood T cell repertoires in COVID-19. The wider study: Both acute and convalescent COVID-19 samples were obtained from the United States, Italy and Spain. PBMCs, B-cell-depleted T cells, or T cells provided the cDNA or gDNA that made up the material.

Germline V CDR1 and CDR2: MNHNS, SASEGT. CDR3 length equals 17 residues. Trimming took 3 bases from V and 4 from J; bases not matched to a gene: 12. Sequences were obtained from peripheral blood. The J gene is TRBJ1-3, the V gene TRBV6-1, with 7 bases that match TRBD1. The origin of this receptor is a woman in her fifties or sixties with acute or convalescent COVID-19. The CDR3, as DNA: TGTGCCAGCAGTGATCTCGACGTCGACAGGGAAGGAAACACCATATATTTT. Its translation: CASSDLDVDREGNTIYF.